This TCR beta chain was identified in a study of blood T cell repertoires in COVID-19. V lost 6 bases to trimming and J lost 2 bases; unmatched junction nucleotides: 5. CDR1 MNHEY and CDR2 SVGAGI come from the germline V gene. There are 14 residues in the CDR3. TCRdb's table, derived via immunoSEQ multiplex PCR, lists solely in-frame clones and lacks some. This sample has over 350,000 clones, with about 85% found just once. This sequence joins TRBV6-5 and TRBJ2-7, with 9 bases fitting TRBD1. The source of this sequence is a young woman with acute COVID-19. Source material: PBMCs or T cells enriched from blood (not recorded which). The CDR3 DNA is TGTGCCAGCAGATCGGGACAGGGAACCTACGAGCAGTACTTC. Protein: CASRSGQGTYEQYF.